Below are 18 T cell receptor beta chains sequenced from a single sample in a study of blood T cell repertoires in COVID-19 (dated by TCRdb to between 2020 and 2021). Library generation was performed with the immunoSEQ multiplex PCR assay. The immuneACCESS repertoire file appears here via TCRdb, limited to in-frame rearrangements. These files lack a portion of the clones; in checked studies, under half of the deficit traces to unresolved V genes, and the cause of the others is not known. Here the sample has about 230,000 clones; more than 75% occur a single time. Around 10% of the sample belongs to the ten largest clones. The sample consisted of peripheral blood. All receptors derive from a man in his fifties or sixties with COVID-19, enrolled during active disease.

A remark on this clone: At the DNA level, this CDR3 is encoded by other sequences in the same sample as well. The genes are TRBV19 and TRBJ2-7; D is ambiguous. From germline, CDR1 is LNHDA and CDR2 SQIVND (reference sequence). Trimming removed 5 bases from V and 2 bases from J, with 7 bases in between. The CDR3 spans 12 residues. CDR3 bases: TGTGCCAGTAGTCCAGGCGCCTACGAGCAGTACTTC. Residues: CASSPGAYEQYF.

The rearrangement joins TRBV27 to TRBJ2-6, with D maybe TRBD2 (5 bases). Germline loops: CDR1 MNHEY, CDR2 SMNVEV (reference sequence). This CDR3 spans 17 amino acids. Between the trimmed V and J ends, which lost 6 bases and 4 bases, there was a span of 19 bases. The CDR3 reads CASRTSGELGGANVLTF. As DNA, the CDR3 is TGTGCCAGCAGGACCTCCGGGGAACTAGGCGGGGCCAACGTCCTGACTTTC.

V is TRBV19 and J is TRBJ2-1; a possible D gene is TRBD2 (5 bases). The CDR3 runs 15 residues. Trimming cost V 3 bases and J 0 bases, with 9 bases left between them. Germline-derived CDR1 and CDR2 are LNHDA and SQIVND (reference sequence). Written as DNA, the CDR3 is TGTGCCAGTAGTATGACGGGGAACTCCTACAATGAGCAGTTCTTC. This sequence encodes CASSMTGNSYNEQFF.

This clone was recorded a few times. The chain has TRBV19 and TRBJ2-7; TRBD2 aligns across 13 bases. The CDR3 totals 16 residues. After removal of 6 bases from V and 6 bases from J, the junction contained 11 bases not matched to a gene. Germline-derived CDR1 and CDR2 are LNHDA and SQIVND (reference sequence). The CDR3 loop is CASRQSTSGRAAEQYF. In DNA, the CDR3 is TGTGCCAGTAGACAATCAACTAGCGGGAGGGCCGCCGAGCAGTACTTC.

The chain joins TRBV2 to TRBJ2-3, with D tentatively TRBD1 (6 bases). This CDR3 is 15 amino acids long. The V gene's germline CDR1 is SNHLY and CDR2 FYNNEI. Trimming removed 0 bases at V and 6 bases at J, with 13 bases between. CDR3 coding DNA: TGTGCCAGCAGTGAAGCAAGACTCCAGGGGGATACGCAGTATTTT. It yields the protein CASSEARLQGDTQYF.

The chain employs TRBV18 and TRBJ2-7, with 9 positions matching TRBD1. CDR1 and CDR2 from the germline V gene are KGHSH and LQKENI. Germline trimming cut 3 bases from V and 3 bases from J; bases unmatched to any gene: 0. There are 13 residues in the CDR3. CDR3 DNA sequence: TGTGCCAGCTCACCGACAGGGGGCTACGAGCAGTACTTC. As protein: CASSPTGGYEQYF. Using reference TRBV18 and TRBJ2-7 for the parts outside the CDR3, the full variable domain is NAGVMQNPRHLVRRRGQEARLRCSPMKGHSHVYWYRQLPEEGLKFMVYLQKENIIDESGMPKERFSAEFPKEGPSILRIQQVVRGDSAAYFCASSPTGGYEQYFGPGTRLTVT.

This chain uses TRBV6-5 with TRBJ1-5, with a tentative D call TRBD1 (6 bases). The CDR3 has 13 amino acids. V was trimmed by 6 bases and J by 4 bases, leaving 10 bases between them. The germline CDR1 and CDR2 sequences are MNHEY and SVGAGI. CDR3 coding DNA: TGTGCCAGCAGCCGGGACACTAATCAGCCCCAGCATTTT. Translation gives CASSRDTNQPQHF.

The chain employs TRBV9 and TRBJ2-7, with D possibly being TRBD2 (5 bases). Trimming cost V 0 bases and J 1 base, with 5 bases left between them. Per the germline V gene, CDR1 is SGDLS and CDR2 is YYNGEE. The CDR3 is 13 residues long. The CDR3 protein is CASSVGGSYEQYF. The CDR3 DNA is TGTGCCAGCAGCGTAGGAGGGTCCTACGAGCAGTACTTC.

The chain is built from TRBV7-2 and TRBJ2-2, with 9 bases that match TRBD2. Looked up from germline, CDR1 is SGHTA and CDR2 is FQGNSA. The CDR3 is 16 residues long. Losses at the gene ends were 2 bases for V and 7 bases for J; bases not matched to a gene: 8. The CDR3 nucleotides are TGTGCCAGCAGCTTACGCCTAGCGGGGCAGAGCGGGGAGCTGTTTTTT. Amino acids: CASSLRLAGQSGELFF.

The V call is TRBV5-4, the J call TRBJ1-1; TRBD1 agrees at 8 bases. Germline V CDR1 and CDR2: SGHNT, YYREEE (reference sequence). The CDR3 covers 14 residues. V shed 1 base, J shed 6 bases, and the junction held 5 bases outside the gene matches. DNA of the CDR3: TGTGCCAGCAGCTTGTTGACAGGGGCGGCTGAAGCTTTCTTT. Encoded protein: CASSLLTGAAEAFF.

The chain couples TRBV7-6 to TRBJ2-7; 13 bases map to TRBD2. The CDR3 has 17 residues. The V gene's germline CDR1 is SGHVS and CDR2 FNYEAQ. V shed 5 bases and J 3 bases; nucleotides not matched to a gene: 10. For the CDR3, the DNA is TGTGCCAGCAGCCCCGGACTAGCGGGGGATGTCGGCTACGAGCAGTACTTC. As protein: CASSPGLAGDVGYEQYF.

This chain links TRBV9 with TRBJ2-1; 8 nucleotides match TRBD2. The CDR3 covers 13 residues. Germline V CDR1 and CDR2: SGDLS, YYNGEE. The V gene end was trimmed by 3 bases and the J gene end by 9 bases; junction bases not matched to a gene: 5. CDR3 sequence reads: CASSAGGEFEQFF. CDR3 DNA sequence: TGTGCCAGCAGCGCCGGGGGGGAGTTTGAGCAGTTCTTC. The full variable domain, completed using reference TRBV9 and TRBJ2-1, is DSGVTQTPKHLITATGQRVTLRCSPRSGDLSVYWYQQSLDQGLQFLIQYYNGEERAKGNILERFSAQQFPDLHSELNLSSLELGDSALYFCASSAGGEFEQFFGPGTRLTVL.

The rearrangement joins TRBV28 to TRBJ2-3; D is possibly TRBD1 or TRBD2 (7 bases each). V was shortened by 10 bases and J by 3 bases, with 14 bases between the two germline ends. There are 13 residues in the CDR3. Germline loops: CDR1 MDHEN, CDR2 SYDVKM. Here the CDR3 reads CATRGGATDTQYF. The CDR3 DNA sequence: TGTGCCACCAGGGGGGGGGCAACAGATACGCAGTATTTT.

The CDR3 DNA is TGTGCCAGTAGTATAAACTCTGGACAGGGTAATCAGCCCCAGCATTTT. This encodes CASSINSGQGNQPQHF. The rearrangement uses TRBV19 and TRBJ1-5, with 8 bases identical to TRBD1. After removal of 2 bases from V and 4 bases from J, the junction contained 7 bases not matched to a gene. Per the germline V gene, CDR1 is LNHDA and CDR2 is SQIVND (reference sequence). The length of the CDR3 is 16 residues.

CDR3 in amino acids: CASSLPERMAATWPSTDTQYF. The CDR3 nucleotides are TGCGCCAGCAGCCTTCCCGAGAGGATGGCGGCGACCTGGCCAAGCACAGATACGCAGTATTTT. The chain is built from TRBV5-1 and TRBJ2-3; D gene unclear. Germline V gene data show CDR1 as SGHRS and CDR2 as YFSETQ. This CDR3 region has 21 residues. V was cut by 4 bases and J by 0 bases, with 30 bases left in between.

The chain couples TRBV28 to TRBJ2-1; 8 bases match TRBD1. This CDR3 region has 14 residues. Looked up from germline, CDR1 is MDHEN and CDR2 is SYDVKM. With V trimmed by 6 bases and J by 5 bases, 6 bases remained unmatched. DNA for the CDR3: TGTGCCAGCAGAGCCGGGACAGGTCACAATGAGCAGTTCTTC. It specifies CASRAGTGHNEQFF. Full variable domain (missing parts from reference TRBV28 and TRBJ2-1): DVKVTQSSRYLVKRTGEKVFLECVQDMDHENMFWYRQDPGLGLRLIYFSYDVKMKEKGDIPEGYSVSREKKERFSLILESASTNQTSMYLCASRAGTGHNEQFFGPGTRLTVL.

The chain recombines TRBV4-1 with TRBJ1-2; D is perhaps TRBD1 (5 bases). This CDR3 comprises 15 residues. The ends were cut back, 0 bases at V and 2 bases at J, with 10 bases in the middle. Germline V gene sequence: CDR1 MGHRA, CDR2 YSYEKL. CDR3 DNA sequence: TGCGCCAGCAGCCAAGATAACCGGGGGAACTATGGCTACACCTTC. Its translation: CASSQDNRGNYGYTF.

The genes are TRBV24-1 and TRBJ1-4; 8 bases are shared with TRBD1. In germline, CDR1 is KGHDR, CDR2 SFDVKD. Unmatched junction bases numbered 16, after V lost 5 bases and J lost 6 bases. This CDR3 has 18 amino acids. CDR3 sequence reads: CATSGCDRGVRIDEKLFF. CDR3 in DNA: TGTGCCACCAGTGGTTGTGACAGGGGAGTTAGGATTGATGAAAAACTGTTTTTT.